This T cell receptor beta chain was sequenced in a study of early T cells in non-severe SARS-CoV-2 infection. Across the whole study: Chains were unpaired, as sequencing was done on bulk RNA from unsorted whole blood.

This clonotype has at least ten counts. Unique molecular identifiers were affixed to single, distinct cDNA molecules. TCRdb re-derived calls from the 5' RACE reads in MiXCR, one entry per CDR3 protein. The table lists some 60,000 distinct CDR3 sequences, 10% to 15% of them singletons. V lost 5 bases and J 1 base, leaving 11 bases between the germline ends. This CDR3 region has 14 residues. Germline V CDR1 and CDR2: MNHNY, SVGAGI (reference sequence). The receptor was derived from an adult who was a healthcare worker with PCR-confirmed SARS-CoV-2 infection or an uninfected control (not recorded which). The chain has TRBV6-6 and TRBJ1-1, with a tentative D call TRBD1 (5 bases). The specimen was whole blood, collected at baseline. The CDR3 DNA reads TGTGCCAGCAGTAGCACAGGTCAGAACACTGAAGCTTTCTTT. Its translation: CASSSTGQNTEAFF.